This TCR beta chain was identified during a study of blood T cells in healthy people across ages (dated by TCRdb to the mid-2010s). With respect to the entire study: In model experiments, roughly one uniquely barcoded TCR beta cDNA molecule per two T cells was captured by template switching. Age-related changes in TCR beta repertoire diversity were measured in the study by deep sequencing normalized with unique cDNA molecular identifiers. Four age groups were formed from the donors: young (average roughly 15 years), middle-aged (more than 35), aged (62) and long-lived (around 80). To avoid experimental bias, donors of different ages were distributed randomly across sequencing lanes. Using the same blood draw, the study looked at two additional independent replicas of 1 million unique cDNA reads for two donors, one aged 18 to 30 and the other aged 80 or older.

The library was generated by 5' RACE. Data came from an Illumina HiSeq 2500. A second PCR of roughly 6 to 12 cycles was run with a J-beta primer mix and a sample-barcoded 5' primer. Each TCR beta cDNA molecule received a unique molecular identifier from a template-switch 5' adaptor carrying 12 random nucleotides. Each sample yielded at least 3 million CDR3-containing paired-end reads. The Mint cDNA synthesis kit, primed by a TRBC-specific oligonucleotide, was used to synthesize first-strand cDNA from all RNA. Following uracil-DNA glycosylase treatment, a first 18-cycle PCR with universal primers M1SS and BC2_uni_R was performed on all cDNA. In the source study's methods: Normalization of each sample was performed by random selection of 1 million high-quality reads, each carrying a distinct molecular identifier. Instead of being binned into consensus sequences, reads that shared molecular identifiers were thrown out. MiTCR, run with a Q25 quality threshold and the strictest error-elimination algorithm, handled CDR3 identification, clonotype clustering and error correction. A nonparametric unseen species model using Euler transformation provided a lower-bound estimate of total TCR beta diversity. TCRdb handled the public reads itself, with Q25 trimming in fastp and clone calling in MiXCR, and kept productive beta chains. Rows with one shared CDR3 protein collapse into an entry with the most common genes and DNA. TCRdb's processing, not the authors', yielded these V and J calls. The sample yields about 900,000 distinct CDR3 sequences; about 48% were counted once. Of the sample, roughly 13% falls within the top ten clones.

This clonotype was counted a few times. Its antigen is still unknown. Base quality data are lacking; no much larger clone is found one base away. Systemically healthy Caucasian individuals from Russia, some 40 in total and aged about 6 to 100 years, were included as donors. Each donor gave roughly 11 milliliters of peripheral blood, drawn into EDTA-treated Vacutainer tubes. Ficoll-Paque density-gradient centrifugation was used to isolate PBMCs, with at least 6.5 million per sample. Trizol reagent was used to extract total RNA from PBMCs, with at least 5.5 micrograms per sample. The percentages of naive CD45RAhigh/CD27high T cells were determined by flow cytometry on a PBMC aliquot from every donor. Study-wide findings and limitations: Because donor CMV infection status was unknown, age-related changes in expanded clonotypes were potentially confounded. Total diversity estimates from one million sequenced T cells were considered lower bounds and underestimates. Compared with the aged group, the long-lived group had more naive CD4+ T cells, fewer expanded clones and increased TCR diversity, a pattern suggesting age selection. Because profiling used bulk unsorted PBMCs, naive and antigen-experienced compartments could not be compared conclusively. The percentage of naive T cells measured by flow cytometry correlated strongly with observed TCR beta diversity. As age increased, observed TCR beta diversity per million T cells dropped in a roughly linear way, and a significant reduction was already evident by age 40.

Reading from cysteine to phenylalanine, the CDR3 counts 16 amino acids. Just the 48-base CDR3 DNA is kept, in frame starting at base 1. V loses 3 bases at its end and J loses 1 base; junction bases beyond the gene matches: 6. From the germline V gene, CDR1 is ENHRY and CDR2 is SYGVKD. The specimen sequenced was blood. Here the chain combines TRBV10-3 and TRBJ2-3, with 8 bases in between that match TRBD2. This receptor was obtained from a man aged 30 to 45 in good health. The CDR3 protein is CAISEMAGGGTDTQYF. The DNA sequence is TGTGCCATCAGTGAAATGGCGGGGGGCGGCACAGATACGCAGTATTTT.